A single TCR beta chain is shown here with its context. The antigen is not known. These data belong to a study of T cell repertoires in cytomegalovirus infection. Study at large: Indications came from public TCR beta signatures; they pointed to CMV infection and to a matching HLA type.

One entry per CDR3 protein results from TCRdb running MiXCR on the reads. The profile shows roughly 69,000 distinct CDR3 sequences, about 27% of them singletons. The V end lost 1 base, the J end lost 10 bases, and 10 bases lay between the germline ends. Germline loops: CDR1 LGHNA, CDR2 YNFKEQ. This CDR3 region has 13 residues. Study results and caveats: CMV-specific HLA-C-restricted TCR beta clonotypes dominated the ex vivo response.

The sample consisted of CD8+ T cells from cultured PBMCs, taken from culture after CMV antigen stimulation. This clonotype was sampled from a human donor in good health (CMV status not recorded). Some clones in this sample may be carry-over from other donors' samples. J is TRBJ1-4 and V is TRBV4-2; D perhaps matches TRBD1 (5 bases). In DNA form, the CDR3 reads TGTGCCAGCAGCCAAGCGCAGGGCGGAAAACTGTTTTTT. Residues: CASSQAQGGKLFF.